Below are 26 T cell receptor beta chains sequenced from a single sample in a study of blood T cells in healthy people across ages. The second PCR ran about 6 to 12 cycles with a sample-barcoded 5' primer and J-beta primers. TCRdb used MiXCR to reprocess the 5' RACE reads, holding one entry per CDR3 protein. The top ten hold 13% of the sample, which has around 850,000 distinct CDR3 sequences, roughly 35% seen once. The specimen sequenced was blood. All receptors derive from a man between 18 and 35 years old in good health.

The V and J genes are TRBV28 and TRBJ2-3; 7 bases are shared with TRBD2. Germline V CDR1 and CDR2: MDHEN, SYDVKM. With 6 bases clipped from V and 4 bases from J, the junction kept 7 bases outside the gene matches. The CDR3 has 14 residues. The CDR3 nucleotides read TGTGCCAGCAGCTCCAGCGGGATCCCAGATACGCAGTATTTT. This encodes CASSSSGIPDTQYF. The entire variable domain, with the rest obtained from reference TRBV28 and TRBJ2-3, is as follows: DVKVTQSSRYLVKRTGEKVFLECVQDMDHENMFWYRQDPGLGLRLIYFSYDVKMKEKGDIPEGYSVSREKKERFSLILESASTNQTSMYLCASSSSGIPDTQYFGPGTRLTVL.

This clonotype was seen at least ten times. This chain connects TRBV10-3 to TRBJ2-1; weak D call: TRBD1 (6 bases). The CDR3 covers 15 residues. The germline V gene has CDR1 ENHRY and CDR2 SYGVKD. The V and J ends lost 10 bases and 0 bases respectively, with 16 bases between them. Written as DNA, the CDR3 is TGTGCCAGCCGACAGTCGGACAGCTCCTACAATGAGCAGTTCTTC. Translating gives CASRQSDSSYNEQFF.

The chain couples TRBV4-3 to TRBJ1-4, with D possibly matching TRBD1 (5 bases). There are 15 residues in the CDR3. V was pared by 0 bases and J by 8 bases, with 13 bases between. Per germline, CDR1 LGHNA and CDR2 YSLEER. CDR3 amino acids: CASSQERGRLEKLFF. CDR3 DNA: TGCGCCAGCAGCCAAGAACGGGGGAGGCTCGAAAAACTGTTTTTT.

J is TRBJ2-3 and V is TRBV5-1; 11 bases are shared with TRBD2. This CDR3 has 14 amino acids. Germline V CDR1 and CDR2: SGHRS, YFSETQ. V trimming: 5 bases; J trimming: 5 bases; junction bases outside the gene matches: 4. CDR3 in amino acids: CASRTSGNQDTQYF. The CDR3 coding sequence is TGCGCCAGCAGGACTAGCGGGAACCAAGATACGCAGTATTTT.

The V and J genes are TRBV29-1 and TRBJ1-2; a weak D match, TRBD1 (5 bases). With 7 bases removed from V and 8 bases from J, the gap between germline ends came to 17 bases. The CDR3 extends over 12 amino acids. CDR1 and CDR2 (germline): SQVTM, ANQGSEA. CDR3 region: CSAGRERGGYTF. CDR3 in DNA: TGCAGCGCAGGCAGGGAACGGGGAGGCTACACCTTC. The full variable domain, with the rest looked up from reference TRBV29-1 and TRBJ1-2, is SAVISQKPSRDICQRGTSLTIQCQVDSQVTMMFWYRQQPGQSLTLIATANQGSEATYESGFVIDKFPISRPNLTFSTLTVSNMSPEDSSIYLCSAGRERGGYTFGSGTRLTVV.

The table lists this clonotype with a few counts. The rearrangement links TRBV11-2 to TRBJ2-1, with TRBD1 identical over 8 bases. Germline V gives CDR1 SGHAT, CDR2 FQNNGV. CDR3 length: 15 residues. J gave up 6 bases and V 6 bases, and 10 bases lay outside the gene matches. The CDR3 loop is CASRKRQGSGNEQFF. CDR3 DNA sequence: TGTGCCAGCAGAAAAAGACAGGGGTCTGGCAATGAGCAGTTCTTC.

The table lists this clonotype with many counts. V usage is TRBV29-1 and J usage is TRBJ2-5; weak D call: TRBD2 (5 bases). The germline gives CDR1 SQVTM, CDR2 ANQGSEA. V lost 3 bases and J 5 bases, leaving 19 bases between the germline ends. The CDR3 spans 15 residues. The CDR3 nucleotides read TGCAGCGTTGAGGAAGGACTTGGTCGGGCGGAGACCCAGTACTTC. This translates into CSVEEGLGRAETQYF.

A remark on this clonotype: Being one base from a much bigger clone, this may be a read error. V gene TRBV9 combines with J gene TRBJ1-2; the D gene is possibly TRBD1 (5 bases). The CDR3 is made up of 14 amino acids. Germline V gives CDR1 SGDLS, CDR2 YYNGEE. CDR3 bases: TGTGCCGGCAGCGTCAATGGGGCTGACTATGGCTACACCTTC. Translated: CAGSVNGADYGYTF.

J is TRBJ1-1 and V is TRBV20-1, with 7 bases fitting TRBD1. Trimming removed 5 bases from V and 0 bases from J; junction bases left unmatched: 6. CDR1 and CDR2 from the germline V gene are DFQATT and SNEGSKA (reference sequence). The CDR3 is 14 residues long. The CDR3, as DNA: TGCAGTGCTCGTAGGACAGGAGTGAACACTGAAGCTTTCTTT. Protein sequence: CSARRTGVNTEAFF.

The sample holds a few counts of this clonotype. V is TRBV20-1 and J is TRBJ2-4; 13 bases line up with TRBD2. Germline CDR1 and CDR2: DFQATT and SNEGSKA (reference sequence). J was trimmed by 1 base and V by 1 base; bases with no gene match: 7. The CDR3 totals 18 residues. CDR3 in DNA: TGCAGTGCTAGAGCGACTAGCGGGGGGCCTCCCGCCAAAAACATTCAGTACTTC. It yields the protein CSARATSGGPPAKNIQYF.

The V and J genes are TRBV7-2 and TRBJ2-3; possible D gene TRBD2, 5 bases. This CDR3 region has 15 residues. The V and J ends lost 8 bases and 1 base respectively, with 16 bases between them. Germline V gene sequence: CDR1 SGHTA, CDR2 FQGNSA. Written as DNA, the CDR3 is TGTGCCAGCTCTAAATCGGGGTTGCGCACAGATACGCAGTATTTT. Translated, it gives CASSKSGLRTDTQYF. Combining the CDR3 with reference TRBV7-2 and TRBJ2-3 gives the whole variable domain GAGVSQSPSNKVTEKGKDVELRCDPISGHTALYWYRQSLGQGLEFLIYFQGNSAPDKSGLPSDRFSAERTGGSVSTLTIQRTQQEDSAVYLCASSKSGLRTDTQYFGPGTRLTVL.

This clonotype was seen ten or more times. The V and J genes are TRBV20-1 and TRBJ1-2, with D uncertain. The germline gives CDR1 DFQATT, CDR2 SNEGSKA (reference sequence). CDR3 length: 11 amino acids. The V end lost 5 bases, the J end lost 2 bases, and 6 bases lay between the germline ends. The CDR3 here is CSALGNYGYTF. As DNA, the CDR3 is TGCAGTGCTCTGGGGAACTATGGCTACACCTTC.

This chain joins TRBV12-3 or TRBV12-4 and TRBJ1-1; a possible D gene is TRBD1 (5 bases). The CDR3 totals 16 residues. V was clipped by 3 bases and J by 0 bases, with 14 bases between them. The CDR3 DNA is TGTGCCAGCAGTTTTCACGTGACAGCCATGAACACTGAAGCTTTCTTT. This sequence encodes CASSFHVTAMNTEAFF.

This clonotype was picked up a small number of times. This chain links TRBV12-3 or TRBV12-4 with TRBJ1-5; 9 bases fit TRBD1. The CDR3 spans 15 residues. The ends lost 6 bases at V and 9 bases at J; junction bases unmatched: 12. The CDR3 DNA follows: TGTGCCAGCAGCCGGCCCGGGGACAGGGAGTGGCCCCAGCATTTT. This translates into CASSRPGDREWPQHF.

This clonotype has more than one count but fewer than ten. The rearrangement joins TRBV28 to TRBJ1-5, with D uncertain. Trimming shortened V by 5 bases and J by 7 bases, and 3 bases separated the two germline ends. CDR1 and CDR2 (germline): MDHEN, SYDVKM. The CDR3 extends over 10 amino acids. CDR3 protein: CASSSQPQHF. CDR3 bases: TGTGCCAGCAGTAGCCAGCCCCAGCATTTT.

A few counts support this clonotype. CDR3 sequence: CASSRGTDNQPQHF. CDR3 DNA: TGTGCCAGCAGCCGAGGGACAGACAATCAGCCCCAGCATTTT. The chain couples TRBV6-6 to TRBJ1-5, with 7 bases identical to TRBD1. Unmatched junction bases numbered 5, after V lost 6 bases and J lost 3 bases. The CDR3 is made up of 14 amino acids. The germline CDR1 and CDR2 sequences are MNHNY and SVGAGI (reference sequence).

The table lists this clonotype with a few counts. The chain couples TRBV20-1 to TRBJ2-7; D not certain. V lost 4 bases and J 7 bases, leaving 20 bases between the germline ends. The CDR3 is 14 amino acids. CDR1 DFQATT and CDR2 SNEGSKA come from the germline V gene (reference sequence). The CDR3 sequence is CSANVEGFVNEQYF. DNA of the CDR3: TGCAGTGCTAACGTAGAAGGTTTTGTGAATGAGCAGTACTTC.

V gene TRBV12-3 or TRBV12-4 combines with J gene TRBJ2-7, with D uncertain. This CDR3 region has 12 residues. The germline V and J ends were trimmed by 3 bases and 3 bases, with 6 bases remaining between them. CDR3 amino acids: CASSLNNYEQYF. DNA for the CDR3: TGTGCCAGCAGTTTGAATAACTACGAGCAGTACTTC.

Ten or more counts support this clonotype. The rearrangement links TRBV5-5 to TRBJ1-2; perhaps TRBD1 as D (6 bases). Trimming took 3 bases from V and 8 from J, leaving 14 bases between them. CDR3 size: 13 residues. Germline CDR1 reads SGHKS; CDR2 reads YYEKEE (reference sequence). The CDR3 DNA reads as TGTGCCAGCAGCTCGCTCGACAGGATGGGCTACACCTTC. Protein sequence: CASSSLDRMGYTF.

In this sample, this clonotype turned up a few times. The gene calls are TRBV4-3 and TRBJ1-2; D possibly corresponds to TRBD1 (5 bases). CDR1 and CDR2 (germline): LGHNA, YSLEER. Trimming removed 1 base at V and 5 bases at J, with 11 bases between. This CDR3 has 14 amino acids. The CDR3 nucleotides are TGCGCCAGCAGCCAAGGGAGCAGGGTTTATGGCTACACCTTC. Amino acid sequence: CASSQGSRVYGYTF.

The table lists this clonotype with a few counts. Mismatch with germline at one junction end may stem from a read error. This chain connects TRBV7-7 to TRBJ2-1; maybe TRBD2 (5 bases). Germline V gives CDR1 SSHAT, CDR2 FNYEAQ (reference sequence). CDR3 size: 16 residues. The DNA for the CDR3 is TGTGCTAGCAGCTTAAGAACAGCGCTCGGGAACAATGAGCAGTTCTTC. Amino acid sequence: CASSLRTALGNNEQFF.

The chain has TRBV7-9 and TRBJ2-6; 8 bases fit TRBD1. V shed 5 bases and J 1 base; nucleotides not matched to a gene: 13. Per germline, CDR1 SEHNR and CDR2 FQNEAQ (reference sequence). This CDR3 region has 19 residues. The CDR3: CASSPKTGVILSGANVLTF. The CDR3 nucleotides read TGTGCCAGCAGCCCAAAGACAGGGGTAATTCTTTCTGGGGCCAACGTCCTGACTTTC. Drawing the rest from reference TRBV7-9 and TRBJ2-6, the complete variable domain is DTGVSQNPRHKITKRGQNVTFRCDPISEHNRLYWYRQTLGQGPEFLTYFQNEAQLEKSRLLSDRFSAERPKGSFSTLEIQRTEQGDSAMYLCASSPKTGVILSGANVLTFGAGSRLTVL.

This chain links TRBV7-9 with TRBJ2-4; unclear D gene. V was cut by 5 bases and J by 0 bases, with 14 bases left in between. Looked up from germline, CDR1 is SEHNR and CDR2 is FQNEAQ (reference sequence). This CDR3 region has 16 residues. The CDR3 spells CASSPILVLAKNIQYF. DNA of the CDR3: TGTGCCAGCAGCCCTATTTTAGTCCTAGCCAAAAACATTCAGTACTTC.

This clonotype was observed a handful of times. The genes are TRBV20-1 and TRBJ1-2, with D perhaps TRBD1 (5 bases). This CDR3 comprises 13 residues. CDR1 is DFQATT and CDR2 is SNEGSKA in the germline V gene (reference sequence). Trimming took 3 bases from V and 6 from J, leaving 14 bases between them. The CDR3 spells CSARGVGPDGYTF. The CDR3 bases are TGCAGTGCTAGGGGGGTGGGGCCAGATGGCTACACCTTC.

This clonotype was detected a few times. The chain links TRBV27 to TRBJ2-3; TRBD1 might be the D (5 bases). The length of the CDR3 is 15 residues. The V end lost 2 bases, the J end lost 2 bases, and 11 bases lay between the germline ends. The germline V gene encodes CDR1 MNHEY and CDR2 SMNVEV (reference sequence). The CDR3 sequence: CASSLVGHPTDTQYF. CDR3 sequence (DNA): TGTGCCAGCAGTTTAGTAGGACACCCCACAGATACGCAGTATTTT.

This clonotype was observed a handful of times. The chain carries TRBV10-3 and TRBJ2-1; 8 bases match TRBD2. This CDR3 is built from 14 residues. J was trimmed by 8 bases and V by 5 bases; bases with no gene match: 8. The germline CDR1 and CDR2 sequences are ENHRY and SYGVKD. In DNA, the CDR3 is TGTGCCATCAGTCGACTAGCGCCTGAGGATGAGCAGTTCTTC. Its translation: CAISRLAPEDEQFF.